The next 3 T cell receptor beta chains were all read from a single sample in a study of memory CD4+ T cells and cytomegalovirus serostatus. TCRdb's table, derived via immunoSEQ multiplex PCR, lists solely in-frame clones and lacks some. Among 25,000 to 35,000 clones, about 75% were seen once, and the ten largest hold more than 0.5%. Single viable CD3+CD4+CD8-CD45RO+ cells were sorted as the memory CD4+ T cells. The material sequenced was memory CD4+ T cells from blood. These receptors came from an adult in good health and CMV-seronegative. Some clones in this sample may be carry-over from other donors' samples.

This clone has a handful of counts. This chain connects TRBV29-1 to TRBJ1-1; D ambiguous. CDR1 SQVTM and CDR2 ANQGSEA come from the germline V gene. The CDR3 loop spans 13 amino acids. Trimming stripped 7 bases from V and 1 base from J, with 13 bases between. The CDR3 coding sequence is TGCAGCGCCATGGTGGGTAGGAACACTGAAGCTTTCTTT. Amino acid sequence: CSAMVGRNTEAFF.

The CDR3 sequence: CASSYQSEQFF. CDR3 coding DNA: TGTGCCAGCAGTTACCAAAGTGAGCAGTTCTTC. The chain has TRBV6-5 and TRBJ2-1; D gene ambiguous. V lost 2 bases to trimming and J lost 9 bases, with 5 bases between them. The CDR3 is 11 residues long. CDR1 is MNHEY, CDR2 SVGAGI, per germline.

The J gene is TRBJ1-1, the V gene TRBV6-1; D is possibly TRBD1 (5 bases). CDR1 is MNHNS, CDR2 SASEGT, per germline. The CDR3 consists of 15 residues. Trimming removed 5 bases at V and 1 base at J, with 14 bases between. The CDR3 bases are TGTGCCAGCAGTACACAGACAGTTAGGAACACTGAAGCTTTCTTT. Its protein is CASSTQTVRNTEAFF.